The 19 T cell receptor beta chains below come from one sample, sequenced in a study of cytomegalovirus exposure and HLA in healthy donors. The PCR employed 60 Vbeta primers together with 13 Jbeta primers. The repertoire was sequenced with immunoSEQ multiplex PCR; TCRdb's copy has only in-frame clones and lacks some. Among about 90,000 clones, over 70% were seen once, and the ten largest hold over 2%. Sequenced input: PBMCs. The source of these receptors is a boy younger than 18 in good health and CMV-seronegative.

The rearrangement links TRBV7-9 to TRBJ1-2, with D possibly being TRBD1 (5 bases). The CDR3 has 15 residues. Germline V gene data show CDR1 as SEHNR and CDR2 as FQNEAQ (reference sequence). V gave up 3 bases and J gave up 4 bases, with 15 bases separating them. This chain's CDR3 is CASSFYWEQAYGYTF. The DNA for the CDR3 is TGTGCCAGCAGCTTTTATTGGGAACAGGCCTATGGCTACACCTTC.

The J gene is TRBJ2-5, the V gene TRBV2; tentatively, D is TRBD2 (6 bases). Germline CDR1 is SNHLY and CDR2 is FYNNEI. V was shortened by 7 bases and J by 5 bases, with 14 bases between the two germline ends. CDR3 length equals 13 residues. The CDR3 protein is CASTTLGRETQYF. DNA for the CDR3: TGTGCCAGCACCACGTTGGGGAGGGAGACCCAGTACTTC.

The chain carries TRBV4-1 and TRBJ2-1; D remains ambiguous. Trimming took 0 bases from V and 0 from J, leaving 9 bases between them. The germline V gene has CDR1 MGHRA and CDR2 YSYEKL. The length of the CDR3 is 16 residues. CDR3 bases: TGCGCCAGCAGCCAAGAGGCTTCTAGCTCCTACAATGAGCAGTTCTTC. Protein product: CASSQEASSSYNEQFF.

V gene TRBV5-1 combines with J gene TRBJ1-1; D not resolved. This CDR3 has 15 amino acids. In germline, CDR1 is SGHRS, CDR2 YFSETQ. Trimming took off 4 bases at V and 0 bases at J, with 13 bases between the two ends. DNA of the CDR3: TGCGCCAGCAGCCCACAAGAGGTAATGAACACTGAAGCTTTCTTT. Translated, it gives CASSPQEVMNTEAFF.

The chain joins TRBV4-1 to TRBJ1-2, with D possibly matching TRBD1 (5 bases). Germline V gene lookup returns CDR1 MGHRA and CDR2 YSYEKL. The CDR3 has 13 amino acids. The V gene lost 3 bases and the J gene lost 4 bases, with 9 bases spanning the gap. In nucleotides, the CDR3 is TGCGCCAGCAGCCAGCCGGGACTCTATGGCTACACCTTC. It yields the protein CASSQPGLYGYTF.

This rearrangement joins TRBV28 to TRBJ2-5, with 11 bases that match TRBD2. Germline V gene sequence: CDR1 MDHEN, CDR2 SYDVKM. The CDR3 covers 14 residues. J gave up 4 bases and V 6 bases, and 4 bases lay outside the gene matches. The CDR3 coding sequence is TGTGCCAGCAGGACTACTAGCGGGAGAGAGACCCAGTACTTC. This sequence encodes CASRTTSGRETQYF.

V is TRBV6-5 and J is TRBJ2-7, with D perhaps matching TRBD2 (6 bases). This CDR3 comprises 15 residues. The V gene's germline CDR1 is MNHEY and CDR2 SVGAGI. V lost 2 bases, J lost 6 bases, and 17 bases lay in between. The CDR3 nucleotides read TGTGCCAGCAGTTACGTCAGGGCTGGACTACTCGAGCAGTACTTC. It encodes CASSYVRAGLLEQYF.

This CDR3 reads CATLSGGPSGANVLTF. CDR3 bases: TGTGCCACCCTGTCGGGAGGGCCATCTGGGGCCAACGTCCTGACTTTC. The V gene is TRBV28, the J gene TRBJ2-6, with 8 nucleotides matching TRBD2. Trimming removed 10 bases from V and 1 base from J; junction bases left unmatched: 9. Germline V lookup: CDR1 MDHEN, CDR2 SYDVKM. The CDR3 is 16 residues long.

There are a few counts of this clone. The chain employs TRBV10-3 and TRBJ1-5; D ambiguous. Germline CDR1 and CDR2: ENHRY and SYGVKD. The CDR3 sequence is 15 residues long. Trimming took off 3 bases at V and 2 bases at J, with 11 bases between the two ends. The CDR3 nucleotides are TGTGCCATCAGTGAAGAGGGTAGTGGCAATCAGCCCCAGCATTTT. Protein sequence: CAISEEGSGNQPQHF.

CDR3 loop: CASSFPGGEQFF. CDR3 in DNA: TGTGCCAGCAGCTTCCCGGGAGGGGAGCAGTTCTTC. The V gene is TRBV7-8, the J gene TRBJ2-1; 8 bases map to TRBD2. The germline V gene encodes CDR1 SGHVS and CDR2 FQNEAQ. V lost 3 bases to trimming and J lost 10 bases; unmatched junction nucleotides: 2. There are 12 residues in the CDR3.

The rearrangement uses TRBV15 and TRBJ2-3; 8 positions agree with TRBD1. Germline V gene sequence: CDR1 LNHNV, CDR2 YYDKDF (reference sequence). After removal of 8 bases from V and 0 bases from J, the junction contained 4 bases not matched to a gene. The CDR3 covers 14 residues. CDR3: CATWTGSSTDTQYF. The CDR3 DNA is TGTGCCACCTGGACAGGGTCAAGCACAGATACGCAGTATTTT. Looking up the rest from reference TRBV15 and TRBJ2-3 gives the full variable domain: DAMVIQNPRYQVTQFGKPVTLSCSQTLNHNVMYWYQQKSSQAPKLLFHYYDKDFNNEADTPDNFQSRRPNTSFCFLDIRSPGLGDTAMYLCATWTGSSTDTQYFGPGTRLTVL.

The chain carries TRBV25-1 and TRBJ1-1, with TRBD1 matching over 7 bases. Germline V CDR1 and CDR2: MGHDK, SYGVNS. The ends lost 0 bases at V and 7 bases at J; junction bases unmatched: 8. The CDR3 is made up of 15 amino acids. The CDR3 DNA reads TGTGCCAGCAGTGAATATGAGACAGGGAGAAATGAAGCTTTCTTT. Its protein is CASSEYETGRNEAFF.

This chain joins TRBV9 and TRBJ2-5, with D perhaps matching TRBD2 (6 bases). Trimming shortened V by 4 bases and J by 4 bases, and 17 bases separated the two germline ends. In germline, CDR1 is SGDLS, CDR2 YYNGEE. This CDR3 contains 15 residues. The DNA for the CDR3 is TGTGCCAGCAGCTCCCAGATCAACGGGGGAGAGACCCAGTACTTC. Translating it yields CASSSQINGGETQYF.

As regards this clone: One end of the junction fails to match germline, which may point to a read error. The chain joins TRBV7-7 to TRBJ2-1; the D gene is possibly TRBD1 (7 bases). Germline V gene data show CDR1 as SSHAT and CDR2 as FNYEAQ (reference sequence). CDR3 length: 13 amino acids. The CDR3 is CASSPGGPYEQFF. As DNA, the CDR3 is TGTGCTAGCAGCCCAGGGGGGCCATATGAGCAGTTCTTC.

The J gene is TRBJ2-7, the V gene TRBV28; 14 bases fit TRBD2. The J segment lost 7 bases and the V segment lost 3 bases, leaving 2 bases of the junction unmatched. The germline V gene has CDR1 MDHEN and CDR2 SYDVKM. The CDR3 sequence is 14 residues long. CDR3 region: CASSLGLAGAEQYF. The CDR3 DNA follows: TGTGCCAGCAGTTTGGGACTAGCGGGAGCAGAGCAGTACTTC.

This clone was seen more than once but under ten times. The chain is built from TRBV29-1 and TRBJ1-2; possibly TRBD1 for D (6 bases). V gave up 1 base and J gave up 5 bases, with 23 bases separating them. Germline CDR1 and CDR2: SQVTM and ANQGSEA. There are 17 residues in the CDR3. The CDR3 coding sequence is TGCAGCGTTGAAGGCCGAGTTTCGGGGGGCGTCAGTTATGGCTACACCTTC. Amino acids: CSVEGRVSGGVSYGYTF.

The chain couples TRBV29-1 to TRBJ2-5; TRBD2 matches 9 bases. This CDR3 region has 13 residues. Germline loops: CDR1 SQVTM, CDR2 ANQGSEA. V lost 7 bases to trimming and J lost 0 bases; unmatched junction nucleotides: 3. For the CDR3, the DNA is TGCAGCGCAACTAGCGGGTACCAAGAGACCCAGTACTTC. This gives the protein CSATSGYQETQYF.

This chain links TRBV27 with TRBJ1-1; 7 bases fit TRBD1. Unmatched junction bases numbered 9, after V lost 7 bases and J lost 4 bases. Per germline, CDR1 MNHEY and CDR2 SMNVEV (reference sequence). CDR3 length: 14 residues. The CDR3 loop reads CASTYRGSATEAFF. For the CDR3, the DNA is TGTGCCAGCACTTACAGGGGTTCCGCCACTGAAGCTTTCTTT.

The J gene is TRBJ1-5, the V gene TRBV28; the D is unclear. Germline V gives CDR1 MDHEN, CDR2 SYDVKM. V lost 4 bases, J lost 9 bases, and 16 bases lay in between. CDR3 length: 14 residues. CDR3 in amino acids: CASSSRFGRAPQHF. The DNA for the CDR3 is TGTGCCAGCAGTTCCCGATTCGGGAGGGCGCCCCAGCATTTT.